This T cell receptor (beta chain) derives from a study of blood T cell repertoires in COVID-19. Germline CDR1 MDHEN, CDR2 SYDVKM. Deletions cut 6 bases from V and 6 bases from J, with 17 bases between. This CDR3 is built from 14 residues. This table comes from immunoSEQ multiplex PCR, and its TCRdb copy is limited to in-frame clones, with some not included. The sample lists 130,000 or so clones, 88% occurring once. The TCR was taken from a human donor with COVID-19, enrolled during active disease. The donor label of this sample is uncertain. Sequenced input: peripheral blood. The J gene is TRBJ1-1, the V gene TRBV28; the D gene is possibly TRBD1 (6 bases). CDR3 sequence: CASSSRGGWAEAFF. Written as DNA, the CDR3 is TGTGCCAGCAGCAGCCGGGGGGGCTGGGCTGAAGCTTTCTTT.